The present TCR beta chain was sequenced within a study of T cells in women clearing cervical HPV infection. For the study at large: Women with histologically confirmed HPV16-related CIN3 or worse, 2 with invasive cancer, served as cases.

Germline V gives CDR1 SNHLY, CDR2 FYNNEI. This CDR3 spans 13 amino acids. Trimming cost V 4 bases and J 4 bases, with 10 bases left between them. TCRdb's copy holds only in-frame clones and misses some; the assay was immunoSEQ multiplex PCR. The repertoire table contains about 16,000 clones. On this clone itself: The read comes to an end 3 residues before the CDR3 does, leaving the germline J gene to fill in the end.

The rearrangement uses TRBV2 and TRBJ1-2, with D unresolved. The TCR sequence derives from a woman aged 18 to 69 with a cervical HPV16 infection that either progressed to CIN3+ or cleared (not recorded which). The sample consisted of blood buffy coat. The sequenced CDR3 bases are TGTGCCAGCAGTGTGAAGGGTTTCTATGGC. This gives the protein CASSVKGFYG. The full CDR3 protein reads CASSVKGFYGYTF.